These T cell receptor beta chains were read from a single sample in a study of blood T cell repertoires in COVID-19. Produced via immunoSEQ multiplex PCR; TCRdb's table is partial and in-frame only. The sample holds some 23,000 clones, roughly 80% seen once. The specimen was peripheral blood. The receptors shown here come from a woman aged 80 or over with acute or convalescent COVID-19. CDR3s include the opening cysteine and the closing phenylalanine or tryptophan. The D gene is left open where the match is weak. Part of the rows lack a size; the others show once, few, many or a class for expanded clones.

size	V	J	D	DNA	CDR3
.	TRBV15	TRBJ2-7	TRBD1	TGTGCCACCAGCAGACTCAGGGGGAGCTCCTACGAGCAGTACTTC	CATSRLRGSSYEQYF
.	TRBV11-2	TRBJ1-2	.	TGTGCCAGCAGCGATGGAGGGTATGGCTACACCTTC	CASSDGGYGYTF
.	TRBV5-1	TRBJ2-5	.	TGCGCCAGCAGCTCGACCATAGCGGATATCCCAAGAGACCCACACTTC	CASSSTIADIPRDPHF
.	TRBV6-5	TRBJ2-5	.	TGTGCCAGCAACCGGGAGACCCAGTACTTC	CASNRETQYF
.	TRBV30	TRBJ1-1	TRBD1	TGTGCCTGGAGTCTAAGGACAGGGTTGGTCGTGAACACTGAAGCTTTCTTT	CAWSLRTGLVVNTEAFF
.	TRBV7-2	TRBJ1-2	TRBD1	TGTGCCAGCAGCTTAGGACAGGGTATCTATGGCTACACCTTC	CASSLGQGIYGYTF
.	TRBV9	TRBJ1-4	.	TGTGCCAGCAGCGTAGGAACAGGGTCTAATGAAAAACTGTTTTTT	CASSVGTGSNEKLFF
.	TRBV7-2	TRBJ1-2	.	TGTGCCAGCAGCTTAGGGCAGTCTTATGGCTACACCTTC	CASSLGQSYGYTF
.	TRBV11-2	TRBJ1-4	.	TGTGCCAGCAGCTTGCAGGGTGAAAAACTGTTTTTT	CASSLQGEKLFF
.	TRBV9	TRBJ2-2	TRBD2	TGTGCCAGCAGCGTACTGGGACTAGCGAACACCGGGGAGCTGTTTTTT	CASSVLGLANTGELFF
.	TRBV9	TRBJ1-6	TRBD1	TGTGCCAGCAGCGTAGCCCCGGGACAGGGGAATTCACCCCTCCACTTT	CASSVAPGQGNSPLHF
.	TRBV30	TRBJ2-1	.	TGTGCCTGGAGGGTCCCTAGTACGAATGAGCAGTTCTTC	CAWRVPSTNEQFF
.	TRBV25-1	TRBJ1-2	.	TGTGCCAGCAGTGAATGGGGAGCGGACTATGGCTACACCTTC	CASSEWGADYGYTF
few	TRBV9	TRBJ2-1	TRBD2	TGTGCCAGCAGCTTCCGACTAGCGGGGGGGCGAAGCAATGAGCAGTTCTTC	CASSFRLAGGRSNEQFF
.	TRBV9	TRBJ2-2	TRBD2	TGTGCCAGCAGCGGGGGAGCGGGGGCAAACACCGGGGAGCTGTTTTTT	CASSGGAGANTGELFF
once	TRBV2	TRBJ1-1	.	TGTGCCAGCAGTGAAAAAGCCCGGTCGATTACTGAAGCTTTCTTT	CASSEKARSITEAFF
.	TRBV18	TRBJ1-3	TRBD1	TGTGCCAGCTCAAGGACAGGGGGACTGAACACCATATATTTT	CASSRTGGLNTIYF
.	TRBV6-2/TRBV6-3	TRBJ2-7	.	TGTGCCAGCAGCAAGGGGTGGACCTACGAGCAGTACTTC	CASSKGWTYEQYF
.	TRBV19	TRBJ1-3	.	TGTGCCAGTATGGACATCTCTGGAAACACCATATATTTT	CASMDISGNTIYF
.	TRBV11-1	TRBJ1-4	.	TGTGCCAGCAGCAACAGACGGAAGAATGAAAAACTGTTTTTT	CASSNRRKNEKLFF
.	TRBV11-2	TRBJ1-1	.	TGTGCCAGCAGCCCTTCGGACAGAAACACTGAAGCTTTCTTT	CASSPSDRNTEAFF
.	TRBV5-5	TRBJ1-3	TRBD1	TGTGCCAGCAGCCAGACAGGGAATGGAAACACCATATATTTT	CASSQTGNGNTIYF
.	TRBV5-4	TRBJ1-6	.	TGTGCCAGCAGTCCCTCAAGCTCACCGAATTCACCCCTCCACTTT	CASSPSSSPNSPLHF
.	TRBV9	TRBJ2-1	TRBD2	TGTGCCAGCAGCCTAGACGGGGGGAGGAGTGGTGAGCAGTTCTTC	CASSLDGGRSGEQFF
.	TRBV11-2	TRBJ2-1	TRBD2	TGTGCCAGCAGCTTAGTTGTAGCGGGAGGGCCGGTCAATGAGCAGTTCTTC	CASSLVVAGGPVNEQFF
.	TRBV5-4	TRBJ1-1	TRBD1	TGTGCCAGCAGCTCCCGGACAGGGGGCTGGACTGAAGCTTTCTTT	CASSSRTGGWTEAFF
once	TRBV5-1	TRBJ1-4	TRBD1	TGCGCCAGCAGCTTACAGGGGGCCGGTGAAAAACTGTTTTTT	CASSLQGAGEKLFF
.	TRBV2	TRBJ1-1	.	TGTGCCAGCAGTAATAGAAGACAGCCGAACACTGAAGCTTTCTTT	CASSNRRQPNTEAFF
.	TRBV5-1	TRBJ2-3	TRBD1	TGCGCCAGCAGCCCTACTACAGGGGGCAGAGATACGCAGTATTTT	CASSPTTGGRDTQYF
.	TRBV11-3	TRBJ2-5	.	TGTGCCAGCAGCTCCCGGGACTTCAAAGAGACCCAGTACTTC	CASSSRDFKETQYF
once	TRBV4-1	TRBJ1-2	.	TGCGCCAGCAGCCAAGAATCCCTGGAGGGCTACACCTTC	CASSQESLEGYTF
.	TRBV9	TRBJ2-7	TRBD1	TGTGCCAGCAGCGTAGAGGGACAGGGGGTATACGAGCAGTACTTC	CASSVEGQGVYEQYF
.	TRBV5-1	TRBJ2-7	.	TGCGCCAGCAGCTGGGGAAGCGGTAGCTCCTACGAGCAGTACTTC	CASSWGSGSSYEQYF
.	TRBV18	TRBJ1-4	TRBD1	TGTGCCAGCTCCGAGGGACAGAATAATGAAAAACTGTTTTTT	CASSEGQNNEKLFF
.	TRBV30	TRBJ1-1	.	TGTGCCTGGGGGGGGCGTGGAGCTTTCTTT	CAWGGRGAFF
.	TRBV5-8	TRBJ1-2	.	TGTGCCAGCAGCTACCCCGGGGTCCAAAAAGGAATAGCTGGCTACACCTTC	CASSYPGVQKGIAGYTF
.	TRBV7-3	TRBJ1-1	TRBD1	TGTGCCAGCAGTCGACGCCATCAATCGGGACAGGGGTCTGAAGCTTTCTTT	CASSRRHQSGQGSEAFF
.	TRBV2	TRBJ2-7	TRBD1	TGTGCCAGCAATCCCCCGGGACAGGGGATCGACGAGCAGTACTTC	CASNPPGQGIDEQYF
.	TRBV6-1	TRBJ1-5	.	TGTGCCAGCAGTGAGGCTCTTCATCAGCCCCAGCATTTT	CASSEALHQPQHF
.	TRBV15	TRBJ1-5	.	TGTGCCACCAGCAGAGATCCGGGGGGAGGGCAGCCCCAGCATTTT	CATSRDPGGGQPQHF